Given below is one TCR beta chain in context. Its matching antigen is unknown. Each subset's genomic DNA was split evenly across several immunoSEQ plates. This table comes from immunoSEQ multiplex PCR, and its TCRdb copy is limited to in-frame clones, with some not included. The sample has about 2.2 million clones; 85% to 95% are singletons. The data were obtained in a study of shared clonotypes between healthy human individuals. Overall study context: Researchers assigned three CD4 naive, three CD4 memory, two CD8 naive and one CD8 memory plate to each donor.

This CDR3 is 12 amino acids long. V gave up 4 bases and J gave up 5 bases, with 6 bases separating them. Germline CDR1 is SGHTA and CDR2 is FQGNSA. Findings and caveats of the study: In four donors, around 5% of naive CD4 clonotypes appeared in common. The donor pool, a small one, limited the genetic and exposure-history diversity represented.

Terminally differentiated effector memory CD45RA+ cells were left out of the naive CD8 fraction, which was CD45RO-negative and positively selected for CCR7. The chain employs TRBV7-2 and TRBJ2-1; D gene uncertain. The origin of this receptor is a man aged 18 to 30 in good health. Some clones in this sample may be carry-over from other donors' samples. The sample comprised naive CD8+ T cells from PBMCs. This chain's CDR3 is CASSSSNNEQFF. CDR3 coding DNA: TGTGCCAGCAGCTCAAGCAACAATGAGCAGTTCTTC.